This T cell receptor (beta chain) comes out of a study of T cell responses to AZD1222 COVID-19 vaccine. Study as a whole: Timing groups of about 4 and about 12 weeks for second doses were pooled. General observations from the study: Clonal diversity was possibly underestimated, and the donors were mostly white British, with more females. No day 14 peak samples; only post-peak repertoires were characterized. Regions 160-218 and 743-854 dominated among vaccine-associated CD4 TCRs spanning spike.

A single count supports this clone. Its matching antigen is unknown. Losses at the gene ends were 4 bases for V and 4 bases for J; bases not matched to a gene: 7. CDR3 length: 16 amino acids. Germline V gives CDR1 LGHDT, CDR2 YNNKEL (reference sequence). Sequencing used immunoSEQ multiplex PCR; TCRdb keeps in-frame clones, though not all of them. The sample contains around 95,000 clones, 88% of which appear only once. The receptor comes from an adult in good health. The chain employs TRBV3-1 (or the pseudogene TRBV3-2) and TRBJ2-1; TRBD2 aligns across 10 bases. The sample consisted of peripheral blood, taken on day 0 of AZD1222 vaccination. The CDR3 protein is CASSRERTSGYNEQFF. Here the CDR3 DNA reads TGTGCCAGCAGCCGAGAAAGGACTAGCGGATACAATGAGCAGTTCTTC.